This TCR beta chain was identified during a study of PD-L1 blockade in urothelial cancer. About the research overall: Individuals in the cohort had been given 0 to 3 earlier chemotherapy regimens.

On this clone itself: One base away lies a much larger clone, so this may be a sequencing read error.

Time point indicated: pretreatment peripheral blood. Some clones are missing from TCRdb's copy, which holds only in-frame ones; the method was immunoSEQ multiplex PCR. The table records 35,000 or so clones, about 80% of them present only once. CDR3 size: 13 residues. Per the germline V gene, CDR1 is SNHLY and CDR2 is FYNNEI. Trimming cost V 4 bases and J 1 base, with 7 bases left between them. The source material was PBMCs, sampled around atezolizumab (anti-PD-L1) treatment. The receptor was derived from a man between 60 and 75 years old with urothelial cancer. This chain joins TRBV2 and TRBJ1-1, with D possibly being TRBD1 (6 bases). The DNA of the CDR3 is TGTGCCAGCAGTGTACAGGGGAACACTGAAGCTTTCTTT. Translation: CASSVQGNTEAFF.